Listed here are 27 T cell receptor beta chains from one sample, sequenced in a study of neurological immune-mediated disorders (dated 2019 in TCRdb). Preparation of the library involved 5' RACE. Data came from an Illumina HiSeq 2500. TCRdb passed the public sequencing reads through fastp at Q25 and MiXCR, retaining productive beta sequences. Identical CDR3 protein sequences are pooled into one entry, listed with their most common genes and DNA. Counted in this sample were 14,000 or so distinct CDR3 sequences; roughly 6.9% of them appeared once. The top ten constitute less than 25% of the sample. What was sequenced was CD8+ T cells from blood. The receptors were gathered from a woman aged 40 to 55 in good health.

This clonotype has at least ten counts. This chain uses TRBV5-6 with TRBJ2-3, with unresolved D. V lost 5 bases and J lost 2, with 18 bases in between. Germline CDR1 reads SGHDT; CDR2 reads YYEEEE. The CDR3 sequence is 16 residues long. CDR3 nucleotides: TGTGCCAGCAGTTCGTCGTGGGTGACAAACACAGATACGCAGTATTTT. This codes for CASSSSWVTNTDTQYF.

There are many counts of this clonotype. The chain is built from TRBV20-1 and TRBJ2-1, with a possible D match to TRBD2 (5 bases). The CDR3 loop spans 15 amino acids. Germline V lookup: CDR1 DFQATT, CDR2 SNEGSKA (reference sequence). The V end lost 0 bases, the J end lost 2 bases, and 11 bases lay between the germline ends. CDR3 region: CSARDRSGAYNEQFF. CDR3 coding DNA: TGCAGTGCTAGAGATAGGAGCGGCGCCTACAATGAGCAGTTCTTC.

This clonotype was counted ten times or more. The chain recombines TRBV5-1 with TRBJ1-6, with D perhaps matching TRBD1 (6 bases). The CDR3 contains 12 residues. V lost 7 bases and J 7 bases, leaving 9 bases between the germline ends. CDR1 and CDR2 (germline): SGHRS, YFSETQ. This CDR3 reads CASRQENSPLHF. The CDR3, as DNA: TGCGCCAGCCGACAGGAGAATTCACCCCTCCACTTT.

This clonotype was seen many times. The rearrangement uses TRBV9 and TRBJ2-4, with no clear D. Trimming took 4 bases from V and 1 from J, leaving 18 bases between them. The CDR3 has 17 residues. Germline CDR1 reads SGDLS; CDR2 reads YYNGEE. The CDR3, as DNA: TGTGCCAGCAGCCCCACATCTAAAGACTCGGCCAAAAACATTCAGTACTTC. This encodes CASSPTSKDSAKNIQYF. Combining the CDR3 with reference TRBV9 and TRBJ2-4 gives the whole variable domain DSGVTQTPKHLITATGQRVTLRCSPRSGDLSVYWYQQSLDQGLQFLIQYYNGEERAKGNILERFSAQQFPDLHSELNLSSLELGDSALYFCASSPTSKDSAKNIQYFGAGTRLSVL.

This clonotype was observed at least ten times. The chain is built from TRBV5-1 and TRBJ2-1; D gene ambiguous. This CDR3 region has 14 residues. The V gene's germline CDR1 is SGHRS and CDR2 YFSETQ. V dropped 3 bases and J dropped 5 bases, with 12 bases sitting between them. CDR3 amino acids: CASSSYGTDNEQFF. DNA of the CDR3: TGCGCCAGCAGCTCTTACGGAACCGACAATGAGCAGTTCTTC.

This clonotype was observed at least ten times. The chain couples TRBV21-1 to TRBJ1-2. TRBV21-1 is described as a pseudogene. The CDR3 sequence is 13 residues long. Here the CDR3 reads CASSNGVDTGYTF. CDR3 bases: TGTGCCAGCAGCAACGGGGTCGATACGGGCTACACCTTC.

This clonotype was observed at least ten times. The V and J genes are TRBV13 and TRBJ1-2; no clear D gene. The CDR3 has 14 amino acids. Germline assignment: CDR1 PRHDT and CDR2 FYEKMQ (reference sequence). Trimming removed 2 bases at V and 4 bases at J, with 11 bases between. The CDR3 spells CASSLPPSPYGYTF. CDR3 nucleotide sequence: TGTGCCAGCAGCTTACCACCGAGTCCCTATGGCTACACCTTC.

The table lists this clonotype with many counts. The chain employs TRBV7-6 and TRBJ2-6; D is perhaps TRBD2 (6 bases). Germline V lookup: CDR1 SGHVS, CDR2 FNYEAQ. Trimming removed 3 bases from V and 0 bases from J, with 9 bases in between. The CDR3 is 16 residues long. The CDR3 loop reads CASSFLSGSGANVLTF. CDR3 nucleotide sequence: TGTGCCAGCAGCTTCCTTAGCGGCTCTGGGGCCAACGTCCTGACTTTC.

This clonotype was found many times. The limits of the CDR3 on the DNA are not certain, so only TCRdb's listed CDR3 is given. V gene TRBV27 combines with J gene TRBJ2-7; the table assigns TRBD1, which was not confirmed against the DNA. The CDR3 adds up to 13 amino acids, both ends counted. Germline assignment: CDR1 MNHEY and CDR2 SMNVEV (reference sequence). CDR3 sequence: CASSSSRGNEQYF.

This clonotype was seen at least ten times. This chain joins TRBV4-1 and TRBJ1-1; the match to TRBD1 covers 10 bases. CDR3 size: 15 residues. The trim removed 3 bases at V and 4 bases at J, leaving 5 bases unmatched. Germline CDR1 is MGHRA and CDR2 is YSYEKL. The CDR3 loop reads CASSHGGQGGTEAFF. Written as DNA, the CDR3 is TGCGCCAGCAGCCACGGAGGACAGGGGGGCACTGAAGCTTTCTTT.

There are many counts of this clonotype. The V and J genes are TRBV11-2 and TRBJ2-4; D may match TRBD1 or TRBD2 (5 bases each). CDR3 length: 15 amino acids. V dropped 4 bases and J dropped 8 bases, with 18 bases sitting between them. From germline, CDR1 is SGHAT and CDR2 FQNNGV. This chain's CDR3 is CASSYKSGPMDIQYF. The CDR3 DNA sequence: TGTGCCAGCAGCTATAAATCGGGGCCAATGGACATTCAGTACTTC.

This clonotype was detected ten times or more. The rearrangement links TRBV5-6 to TRBJ2-3; 11 bases align to TRBD2. Germline V gene lookup returns CDR1 SGHDT and CDR2 YYEEEE. CDR3 size: 16 residues. Germline trimming cut 2 bases from V and 0 bases from J; bases unmatched to any gene: 2. CDR3 loop: CASSFGTSGSTDTQYF. The CDR3 DNA sequence: TGTGCCAGCAGCTTCGGGACTAGCGGAAGCACAGATACGCAGTATTTT.

About this clonotype: A junction boundary mismatches the germline segment, possibly from a read error. The V call is TRBV2, the J call TRBJ2-1; TRBD2 aligns across 7 bases. This CDR3 is 12 amino acids long. Germline assignment: CDR1 SNHLY and CDR2 FYNNEI. In DNA, the CDR3 is TGTGCCAGCAGTGATGGGGGGGTACGTGAGCAGTTC. As protein: CASSDGGVREQF. Combining the CDR3 with reference TRBV2 and TRBJ2-1 gives the whole variable domain EPEVTQTPSHQVTQMGQEVILRCVPISNHLYFYWYRQILGQKVEFLVSFYNNEISEKSEIFDDQFSVERPDGSNFTLKIRSTKLEDSAMYFCASSDGGVREQFGPGTRLTVL.

In its sample, this clonotype was seen many times. As DNA, the CDR3 is TGTGCCACCAGCAGAGATCCTCGGGACCTAGCCAAAAACATTCAGTACTTC. Translated, it gives CATSRDPRDLAKNIQYF. V usage is TRBV15 and J usage is TRBJ2-4; D possibly uses TRBD1 or TRBD2 (5 bases each). Germline V gene lookup returns CDR1 LNHNV and CDR2 YYDKDF (reference sequence). The V and J ends lost 0 bases and 0 bases respectively, with 12 bases between them. The CDR3 sequence is 17 residues long.

This clonotype came up many times. This chain links TRBV2 with TRBJ1-2; D gene unclear. Between the trimmed V and J ends, which lost 5 bases and 2 bases, there was a span of 15 bases. CDR3 length: 15 amino acids. Germline CDR1 and CDR2: SNHLY and FYNNEI. CDR3 sequence reads: CASSPRVSGNYGYTF. The DNA of the CDR3 is TGTGCCAGCAGTCCCCGAGTTAGTGGAAACTATGGCTACACCTTC.

This clonotype was detected ten times or more. The chain recombines TRBV7-6 with TRBJ2-1, with 10 nucleotides matching TRBD2. Unmatched junction bases numbered 11, after V lost 5 bases and J lost 7 bases. Germline CDR1 and CDR2: SGHVS and FNYEAQ. The CDR3 totals 16 residues. The CDR3 reads CASSRVLAGDGNEQFF. The CDR3 bases are TGTGCCAGCAGCCGAGTCCTAGCGGGAGATGGGAATGAGCAGTTCTTC. The full variable domain, completed using reference TRBV7-6 and TRBJ2-1, is GAGVSQSPRYKVTKRGQDVALRCDPISGHVSLYWYRQALGQGPEFLTYFNYEAQQDKSGLPNDRFSAERPEGSISTLTIQRTEQRDSAMYRCASSRVLAGDGNEQFFGPGTRLTVL.

This clonotype was recorded many times. The chain joins TRBV6-2 or TRBV6-3 to TRBJ2-2; no firm D call. Germline CDR1 reads MNHEY; CDR2 reads SVGEGT. The CDR3 is made up of 11 amino acids. The germline V and J ends were trimmed by 2 bases and 6 bases, with 1 base remaining between them. The CDR3 sequence is CASSYPGELFF. In DNA, the CDR3 is TGTGCCAGCAGTTACCCCGGGGAGCTGTTTTTT.

By proportion, this clonotype is medium-sized (0.01 to 0.1%). The chain joins TRBV12-3 or TRBV12-4 to TRBJ1-5; possible D gene TRBD1, 5 bases. The CDR3 runs 13 residues. Trimming left V 3 bases short and J 6 bases short, with 9 bases between. Written as DNA, the CDR3 is TGTGCCAGCAGTTTGGGGGATCGTCAGCCCCAGCATTTT. Translation gives CASSLGDRQPQHF.

This clonotype was observed at least ten times. The CDR3 nucleotides read TGTGCCAGCTCACCCTCCCAGGGGACAGCACAAGAGACCCAGTACTTC. This translates into CASSPSQGTAQETQYF. The chain has TRBV18 and TRBJ2-5; 7 bases line up with TRBD1. Per the germline V gene, CDR1 is KGHSH and CDR2 is LQKENI. V trimming: 3 bases; J trimming: 2 bases; junction bases outside the gene matches: 9. The CDR3 loop spans 16 amino acids.

This clonotype occurred many times. This chain links TRBV29-1 with TRBJ2-6; D gene ambiguous. Between the trimmed V and J ends, which lost 4 bases and 2 bases, there was a span of 6 bases. Germline assignment: CDR1 SQVTM and CDR2 ANQGSEA. The CDR3 spans 13 residues. This CDR3 reads CSVAPPGANVLTF. The DNA of the CDR3 is TGCAGCGTTGCCCCCCCTGGGGCCAACGTCCTGACTTTC.

In its sample, this clonotype was seen many times. V usage is TRBV7-9 and J usage is TRBJ2-5; D is uncertain. Germline CDR1 SEHNR, CDR2 FQNEAQ (reference sequence). CDR3 size: 16 residues. V was pared by 2 bases and J by 2 bases, with 15 bases between. The CDR3 loop reads CASSLTAELLQETQYF. The CDR3 bases are TGTGCCAGCAGCTTAACGGCGGAGCTCTTGCAAGAGACCCAGTACTTC.

There are many counts of this clonotype. The V gene is TRBV7-9, the J gene TRBJ1-1; D remains unclear. The CDR3 is made up of 15 amino acids. V was shortened by 5 bases and J by 4 bases, with 17 bases between the two germline ends. Germline-derived CDR1 and CDR2 are SEHNR and FQNEAQ (reference sequence). CDR3 sequence: CASSPSTQRSTEAFF. CDR3 coding DNA: TGTGCCAGCAGCCCATCGACCCAGCGGAGCACTGAAGCTTTCTTT.

This clonotype has at least ten counts. The chain uses TRBV6-5 and TRBJ2-3; possible D gene TRBD1, 5 bases. The CDR3 totals 14 residues. The V end lost 2 bases, the J end lost 7 bases, and 13 bases lay between the germline ends. The V gene's germline CDR1 is MNHEY and CDR2 SVGAGI. The CDR3: CASSYGQGQNTQYF. DNA for the CDR3: TGTGCCAGCAGTTACGGTCAGGGTCAGAATACGCAGTATTTT.

At least ten counts were recorded for this clonotype. This rearrangement joins TRBV29-1 to TRBJ2-1; D is possibly TRBD1 or TRBD2 (5 bases each). This CDR3 has 10 amino acids. V lost 4 bases and J lost 9, with 7 bases in between. Per the germline V gene, CDR1 is SQVTM and CDR2 is ANQGSEA. The CDR3 DNA sequence: TGCAGCGTTGGGGGGATTGAGCAGTTCTTC. Amino acid sequence: CSVGGIEQFF.

There are many counts of this clonotype. The chain combines TRBV20-1 with TRBJ1-5; D is undetermined. Germline V CDR1 and CDR2: DFQATT, SNEGSKA (reference sequence). The germline V and J ends were trimmed by 0 bases and 2 bases, with 14 bases remaining between them. There are 16 residues in the CDR3. The CDR3 loop is CSARDRVEGRNQPQHF. The DNA of the CDR3 is TGCAGTGCTAGAGATCGGGTAGAGGGTCGCAATCAGCCCCAGCATTTT.

The chain recombines TRBV28 with TRBJ2-3, with 10 bases matching TRBD1. Trimming removed 2 bases from V and 1 base from J; junction bases left unmatched: 0. Germline lookup yields CDR1 MDHEN and CDR2 SYDVKM. This CDR3 comprises 15 residues. The DNA for the CDR3 is TGTGCCAGCAGTTTAGGGACAGGGGGCACAGATACGCAGTATTTT. This sequence encodes CASSLGTGGTDTQYF.

This clonotype was counted ten times or more. The CDR3 loop reads CASSYGSGPNEKLFF. The DNA of the CDR3 is TGTGCCAGCAGTTACGGTTCGGGACCTAATGAAAAACTGTTTTTT. The J gene is TRBJ1-4, the V gene TRBV6-5; D is possibly TRBD1 (5 bases). The CDR3 is 15 residues long. The germline V gene encodes CDR1 MNHEY and CDR2 SVGAGI. V shed 2 bases and J shed 3 bases, with 10 bases lying between them.